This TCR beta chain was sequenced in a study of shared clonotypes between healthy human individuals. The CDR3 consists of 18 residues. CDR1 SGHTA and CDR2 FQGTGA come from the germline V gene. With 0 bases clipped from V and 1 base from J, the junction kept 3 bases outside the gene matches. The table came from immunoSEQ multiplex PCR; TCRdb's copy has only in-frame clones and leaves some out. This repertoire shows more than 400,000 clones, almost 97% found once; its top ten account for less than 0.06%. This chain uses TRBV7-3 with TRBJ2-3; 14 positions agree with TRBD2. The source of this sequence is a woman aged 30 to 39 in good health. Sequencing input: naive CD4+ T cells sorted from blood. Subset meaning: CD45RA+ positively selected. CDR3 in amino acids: CASSLTAGLAGGTDTQYF. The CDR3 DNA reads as TGTGCCAGCAGCTTAACCGCGGGACTAGCGGGAGGCACAGATACGCAGTATTTT.